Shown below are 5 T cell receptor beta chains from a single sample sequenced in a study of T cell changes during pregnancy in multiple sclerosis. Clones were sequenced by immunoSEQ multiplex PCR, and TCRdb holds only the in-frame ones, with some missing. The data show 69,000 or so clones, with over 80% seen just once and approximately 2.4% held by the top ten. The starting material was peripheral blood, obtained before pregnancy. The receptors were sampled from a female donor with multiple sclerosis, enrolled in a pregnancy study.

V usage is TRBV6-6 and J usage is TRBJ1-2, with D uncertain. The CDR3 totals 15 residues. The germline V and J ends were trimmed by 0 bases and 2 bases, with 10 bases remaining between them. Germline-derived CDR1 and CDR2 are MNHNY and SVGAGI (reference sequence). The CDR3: CASSYSPVSNYGYTF. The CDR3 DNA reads TGTGCCAGCAGTTACTCCCCGGTCTCGAACTATGGCTACACCTTC.

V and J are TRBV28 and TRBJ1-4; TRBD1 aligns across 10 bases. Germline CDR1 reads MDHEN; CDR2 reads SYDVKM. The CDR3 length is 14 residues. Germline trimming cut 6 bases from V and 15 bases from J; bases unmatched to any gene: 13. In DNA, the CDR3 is TGTGCCAGCAGGACAGGGGGCCTGGGGTATGCGGTGTTTTTT. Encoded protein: CASRTGGLGYAVFF. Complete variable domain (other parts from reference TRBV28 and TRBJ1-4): DVKVTQSSRYLVKRTGEKVFLECVQDMDHENMFWYRQDPGLGLRLIYFSYDVKMKEKGDIPEGYSVSREKKERFSLILESASTNQTSMYLCASRTGGLGYAVFFGSGTQLSVL.

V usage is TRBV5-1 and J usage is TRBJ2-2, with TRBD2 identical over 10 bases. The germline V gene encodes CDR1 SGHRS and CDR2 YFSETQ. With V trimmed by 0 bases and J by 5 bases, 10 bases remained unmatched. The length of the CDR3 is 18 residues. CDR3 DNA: TGCGCCAGCAGCTTGGGGCGACTAGCGGGCGGACCAACCGGGGAGCTGTTTTTT. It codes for CASSLGRLAGGPTGELFF.

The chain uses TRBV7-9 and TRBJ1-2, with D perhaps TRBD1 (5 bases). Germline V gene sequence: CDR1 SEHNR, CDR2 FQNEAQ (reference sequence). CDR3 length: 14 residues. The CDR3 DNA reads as TGTGCGGCGGCGGGGGGTATAGACGCGGGTGGCTACACCTTC. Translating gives CAAAGGIDAGGYTF.

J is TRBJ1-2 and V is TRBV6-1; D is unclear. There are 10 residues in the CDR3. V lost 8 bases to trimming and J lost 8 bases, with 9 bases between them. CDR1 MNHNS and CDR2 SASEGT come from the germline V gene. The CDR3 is CASRAGGYTF. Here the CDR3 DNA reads TGTGCCAGCCGAGCGGGGGGCTACACCTTC.